What follows are 10 T cell receptor beta chains derived from one specimen sequenced in a study of Ad26.COV2.S vaccination and SARS-CoV-2 variants. Treatment of the sample: 15 to 20 received Ad26.COV2.S at low or high dose, single or two shots; roughly five received placebo; per-sample allocation not given. Samples came from day 63 after the first vaccine or placebo injection. Assay used: immunoSEQ multiplex PCR; TCRdb lists only in-frame clones, some missing. The sample has under 550,000 clones; around nine tenths are singletons. The sample consisted of peripheral blood, taken in a trial of Ad26.COV2.S vaccine versus placebo. The receptors were sampled from a person aged 18-60 years who received the Ad26.COV2.S COVID-19 vaccine or a placebo.

This clone was counted once. The rearrangement joins TRBV5-1 to TRBJ1-3, with D possibly matching TRBD1 (6 bases). Germline CDR1 reads SGHRS; CDR2 reads YFSETQ. The V and J ends lost 4 bases and 4 bases respectively, with 12 bases between them. The CDR3 is 14 amino acids. The CDR3 region is CASSEQGSGNTIYF. In DNA form, the CDR3 reads TGCGCCAGCAGCGAACAGGGTAGCGGAAACACCATATATTTT.

This chain uses TRBV29-1 with TRBJ1-1; tentative D call: TRBD1 (5 bases). V was trimmed by 5 bases and J by 0 bases, leaving 16 bases between them. Germline lookup yields CDR1 SQVTM and CDR2 ANQGSEA. This CDR3 is 15 amino acids long. The CDR3 DNA reads as TGCAGCGTTTTAACCGGGACCGTAATGAACACTGAAGCTTTCTTT. Translating gives CSVLTGTVMNTEAFF.

The chain recombines TRBV6-2 or TRBV6-3 with TRBJ2-7; 11 bases match TRBD1. Per the germline V gene, CDR1 is MNHEY and CDR2 is SVGEGT. Trimming removed 3 bases from V and 2 bases from J; junction bases left unmatched: 18. The CDR3 runs to 20 residues. CDR3 region: CASSYQLGTGGIRITYEQYF. CDR3 DNA: TGTGCCAGCAGTTATCAACTCGGGACAGGGGGTATAAGAATTACCTACGAGCAGTACTTC.

The CDR3: CASSLRRPAGSVNSPLHF. The CDR3 coding sequence is TGTGCCAGCAGCTTACGACGGCCGGCGGGCAGTGTTAATTCACCCCTCCACTTT. The chain joins TRBV7-6 to TRBJ1-6; D is unclear. The V and J ends lost 2 bases and 6 bases respectively, with 20 bases between them. This CDR3 region has 18 residues. CDR1 is SGHVS and CDR2 is FNYEAQ in the germline V gene.

This clone was observed a single time. CDR3 sequence (DNA): TGCAGCGTTGCCTCGCACTACAATCAGCCCCAGCATTTT. This translates into CSVASHYNQPQHF. The V gene is TRBV29-1, the J gene TRBJ1-5; D call uncertain. The ends were cut back, 4 bases at V and 3 bases at J, with 10 bases in the middle. CDR1 and CDR2 from the germline V gene are SQVTM and ANQGSEA. The CDR3 loop spans 13 amino acids.

The rearrangement uses TRBV5-5 and TRBJ2-7; TRBD1 agrees at 11 bases. The V gene end was trimmed by 4 bases and the J gene end by 2 bases; junction bases not matched to a gene: 8. The CDR3 runs to 16 residues. Germline CDR1 is SGHKS and CDR2 is YYEKEE (reference sequence). CDR3 amino acids: CASSPFRGQGAYEQYF. CDR3 nucleotides: TGTGCCAGCAGCCCGTTTCGGGGACAGGGGGCCTACGAGCAGTACTTC. The full variable domain, completed using reference TRBV5-5 and TRBJ2-7, is DAGVTQSPTHLIKTRGQQVTLRCSPISGHKSVSWYQQVLGQGPQFIFQYYEKEERGRGNFPDRFSARQFPNYSSELNVNALLLGDSALYLCASSPFRGQGAYEQYFGPGTRLTVT.

The rearrangement links TRBV14 to TRBJ1-2; 7 bases agree with TRBD1. The CDR3 has 14 amino acids. Germline V lookup: CDR1 SGHDN, CDR2 FVKESK. J was trimmed by 7 bases and V by 2 bases; bases with no gene match: 7. CDR3 sequence (DNA): TGTGCCAGCAGCCAAACGACAGGGTTCGCTGGCTACACCTTC. Translating it yields CASSQTTGFAGYTF.

The chain has TRBV7-2 and TRBJ1-2; no clear D gene. The CDR3 has 13 amino acids. The V gene's germline CDR1 is SGHTA and CDR2 FQGNSA. The V and J ends lost 0 bases and 8 bases respectively, with 10 bases between them. The CDR3 bases are TGTGCCAGCAGCTTAGCGGAGGGCGGCGGCTACACCTTC. Protein: CASSLAEGGGYTF.

J is TRBJ2-1 and V is TRBV5-4; 8 bases are shared with TRBD1. The CDR3 sequence is 15 residues long. Germline V CDR1 and CDR2: SGHNT, YYREEE (reference sequence). V lost 0 bases and J lost 4; bases outside the gene matches: 3. The chain's CDR3 is CASSLGQGIYNEQFF. In DNA, the CDR3 is TGTGCCAGCAGCTTGGGACAGGGGATATACAATGAGCAGTTCTTC.

The V call is TRBV15, the J call TRBJ1-2; 9 bases map to TRBD1. Germline V lookup: CDR1 LNHNV, CDR2 YYDKDF (reference sequence). The V gene end was trimmed by 5 bases and the J gene end by 3 bases; junction bases not matched to a gene: 7. The CDR3 loop spans 15 amino acids. CDR3: CATSGHRDRDYGYTF. CDR3 sequence (DNA): TGTGCCACCAGCGGACACCGGGACAGGGACTATGGCTACACCTTC.